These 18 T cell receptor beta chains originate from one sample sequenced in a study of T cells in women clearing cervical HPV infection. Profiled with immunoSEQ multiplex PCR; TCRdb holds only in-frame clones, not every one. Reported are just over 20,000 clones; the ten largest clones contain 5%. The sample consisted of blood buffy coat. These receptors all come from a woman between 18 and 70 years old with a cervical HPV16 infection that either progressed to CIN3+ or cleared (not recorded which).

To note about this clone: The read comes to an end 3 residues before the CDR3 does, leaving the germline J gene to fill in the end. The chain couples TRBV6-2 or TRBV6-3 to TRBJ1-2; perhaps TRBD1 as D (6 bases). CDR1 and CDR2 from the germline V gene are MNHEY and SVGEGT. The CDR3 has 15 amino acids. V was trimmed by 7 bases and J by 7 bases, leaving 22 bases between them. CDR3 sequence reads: CASTSSRRDIVGYTF. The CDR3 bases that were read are TGTGCCAGCACCTCCTCCCGCCGGGACATTGTTGGC.

The CDR3 region is CASSFYRDYRTDTQYF. The sequenced part of the CDR3 DNA is TGTGCCAGCAGTTTCTACCGGGACTATCGCACAGATACG. The rearrangement links TRBV7-8 to TRBJ2-3; 7 nucleotides agree with TRBD2. The missing CDR3 end, 3 residues past where the read stops, is filled in from the germline J gene. CDR3 length: 16 residues. The V gene end was trimmed by 6 bases and the J gene end by 1 base; junction bases not matched to a gene: 10. Germline CDR1 and CDR2: SGHVS and FQNEAQ.

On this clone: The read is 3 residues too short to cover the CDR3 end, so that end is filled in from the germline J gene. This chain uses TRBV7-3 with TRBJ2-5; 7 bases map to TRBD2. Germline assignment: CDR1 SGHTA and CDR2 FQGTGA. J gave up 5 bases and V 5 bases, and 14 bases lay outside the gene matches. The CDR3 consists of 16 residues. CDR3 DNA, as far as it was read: TGTGCCAGCAGCCCACGAGGGTTGGGGGGAGGGGAGACC. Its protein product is CASSPRGLGGGET. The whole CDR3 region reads CASSPRGLGGGETQYF.

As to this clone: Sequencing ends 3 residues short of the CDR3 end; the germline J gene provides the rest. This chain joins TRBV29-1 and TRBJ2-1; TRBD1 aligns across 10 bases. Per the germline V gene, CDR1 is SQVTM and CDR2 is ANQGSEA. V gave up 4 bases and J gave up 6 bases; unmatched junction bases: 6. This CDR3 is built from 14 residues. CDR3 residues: CSVVGQGIFNEQFF. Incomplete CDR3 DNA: TGCAGCGTTGTGGGACAGGGGATCTTCAATGAG.

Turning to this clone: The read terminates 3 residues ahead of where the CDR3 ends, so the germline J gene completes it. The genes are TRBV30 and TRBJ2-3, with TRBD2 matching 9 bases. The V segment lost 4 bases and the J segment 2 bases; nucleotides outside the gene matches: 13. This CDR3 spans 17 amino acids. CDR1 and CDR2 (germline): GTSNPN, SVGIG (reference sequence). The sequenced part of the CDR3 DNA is TGTGCCTGGACGGATGGCGGGGGGGAATCCGTCACAGATACG. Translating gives CAWTDGGGESVTDT. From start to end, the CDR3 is CAWTDGGGESVTDTQYF.

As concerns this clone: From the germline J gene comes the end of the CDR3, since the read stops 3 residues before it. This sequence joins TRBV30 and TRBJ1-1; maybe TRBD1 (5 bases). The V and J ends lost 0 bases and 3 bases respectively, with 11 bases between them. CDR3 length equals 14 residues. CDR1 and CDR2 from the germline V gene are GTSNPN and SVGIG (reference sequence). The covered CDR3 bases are TGTGCCTGGAGTGTACGGGGGAGAGACACTGAA. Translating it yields CAWSVRGRDTE. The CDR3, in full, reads CAWSVRGRDTEAFF.

The sequenced part of the CDR3 DNA is TGTGCCAGCAGTGTTACCGGGACAGGGGGGTCCGAG. Encoded protein: CASSVTGTGGSE. The whole CDR3 region reads CASSVTGTGGSEQYF. This chain joins TRBV2 and TRBJ2-7, with 11 bases identical to TRBD1. The sequence runs out 3 residues before the end of the CDR3; the remainder is reconstructed from the germline J gene. The trim removed 4 bases at V and 6 bases at J, leaving 8 bases unmatched. The CDR3 spans 15 residues. Germline V gene sequence: CDR1 SNHLY, CDR2 FYNNEI.

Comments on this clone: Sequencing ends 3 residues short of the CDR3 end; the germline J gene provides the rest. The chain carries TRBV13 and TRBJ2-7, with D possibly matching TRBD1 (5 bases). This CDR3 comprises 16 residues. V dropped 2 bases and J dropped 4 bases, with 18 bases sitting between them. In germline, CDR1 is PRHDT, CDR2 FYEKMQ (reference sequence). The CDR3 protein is CASSLNPEERGYEQYF. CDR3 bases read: TGTGCCAGCAGCTTAAATCCTGAGGAAAGGGGATACGAG.

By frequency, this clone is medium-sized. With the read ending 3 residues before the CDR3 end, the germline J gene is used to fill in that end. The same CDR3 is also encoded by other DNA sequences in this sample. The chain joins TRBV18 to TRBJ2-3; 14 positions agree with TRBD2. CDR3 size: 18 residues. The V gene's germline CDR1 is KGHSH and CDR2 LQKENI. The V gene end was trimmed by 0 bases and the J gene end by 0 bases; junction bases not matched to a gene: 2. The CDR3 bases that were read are TGTGCCAGCTCACCACCGGGACTAGCGGGGGCTAGCACAGATACG. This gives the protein CASSPPGLAGASTDT. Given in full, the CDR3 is CASSPPGLAGASTDTQYF.

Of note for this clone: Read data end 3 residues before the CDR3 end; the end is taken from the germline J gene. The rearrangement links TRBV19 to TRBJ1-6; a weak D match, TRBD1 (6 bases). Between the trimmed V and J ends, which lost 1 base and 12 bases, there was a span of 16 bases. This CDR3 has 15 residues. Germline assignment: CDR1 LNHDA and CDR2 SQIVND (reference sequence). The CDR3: CASSIAPGAFRPLHF. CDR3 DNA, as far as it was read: TGTGCCAGTAGTATAGCCCCAGGGGCATTTCGACCC.

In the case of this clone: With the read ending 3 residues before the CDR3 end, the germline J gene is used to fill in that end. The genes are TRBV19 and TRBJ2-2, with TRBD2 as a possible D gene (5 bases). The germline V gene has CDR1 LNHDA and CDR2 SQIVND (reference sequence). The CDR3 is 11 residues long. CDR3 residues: CASSIYGLLFF. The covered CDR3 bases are TGTGCCAGTAGTATCTACGGACTG.

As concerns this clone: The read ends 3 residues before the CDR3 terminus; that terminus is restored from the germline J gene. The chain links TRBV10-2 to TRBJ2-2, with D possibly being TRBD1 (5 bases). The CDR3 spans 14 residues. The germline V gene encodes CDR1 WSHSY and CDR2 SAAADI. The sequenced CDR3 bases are TGCGCCAGCCGCGACTGGACAACTAATGAAAAG. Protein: CASRDWTTNEK. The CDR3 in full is CASRDWTTNEKLFF.

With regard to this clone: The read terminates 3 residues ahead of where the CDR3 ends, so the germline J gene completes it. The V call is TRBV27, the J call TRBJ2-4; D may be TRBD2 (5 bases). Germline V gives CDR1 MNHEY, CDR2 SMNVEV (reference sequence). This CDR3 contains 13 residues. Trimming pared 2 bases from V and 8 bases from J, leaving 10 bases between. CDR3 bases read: TGTGCCAGCAGTTTACGGGGTTTTGACATT. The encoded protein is CASSLRGFDI. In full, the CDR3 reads CASSLRGFDIQYF.

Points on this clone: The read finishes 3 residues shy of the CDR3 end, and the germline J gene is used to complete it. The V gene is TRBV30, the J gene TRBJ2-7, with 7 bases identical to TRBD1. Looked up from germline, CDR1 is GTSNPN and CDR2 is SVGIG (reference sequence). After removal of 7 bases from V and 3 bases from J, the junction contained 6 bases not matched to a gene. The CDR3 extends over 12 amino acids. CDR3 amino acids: CALRGRFYEQYF. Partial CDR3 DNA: TGTGCCTTGAGGGGGCGTTTCTACGAG. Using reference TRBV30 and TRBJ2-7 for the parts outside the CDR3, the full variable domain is SQTIHQWPATLVQPVGSPLSLECTVEGTSNPNLYWYRQAAGRGLQLLFYSVGIGQISSEVPQNLSASRPQDRQFILSSKKLLLSDSGFYLCALRGRFYEQYFGPGTRLTVT.

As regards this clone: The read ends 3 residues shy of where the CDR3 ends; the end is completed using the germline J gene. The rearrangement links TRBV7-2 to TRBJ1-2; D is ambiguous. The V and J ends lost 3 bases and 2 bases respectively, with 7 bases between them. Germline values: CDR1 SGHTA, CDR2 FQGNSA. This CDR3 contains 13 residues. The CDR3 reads CASSFDGNYGYTF. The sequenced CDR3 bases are TGTGCCAGCAGCTTCGACGGGAACTATGGC.

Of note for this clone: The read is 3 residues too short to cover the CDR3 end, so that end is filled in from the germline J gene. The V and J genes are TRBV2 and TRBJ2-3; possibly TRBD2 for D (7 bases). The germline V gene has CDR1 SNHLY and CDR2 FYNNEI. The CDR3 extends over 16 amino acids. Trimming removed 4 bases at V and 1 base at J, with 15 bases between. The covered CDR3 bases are TGTGCCAGCAGTGTGAGGGGGAGGGTGGGCACAGATACG. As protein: CASSVRGRVGTDT. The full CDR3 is CASSVRGRVGTDTQYF.

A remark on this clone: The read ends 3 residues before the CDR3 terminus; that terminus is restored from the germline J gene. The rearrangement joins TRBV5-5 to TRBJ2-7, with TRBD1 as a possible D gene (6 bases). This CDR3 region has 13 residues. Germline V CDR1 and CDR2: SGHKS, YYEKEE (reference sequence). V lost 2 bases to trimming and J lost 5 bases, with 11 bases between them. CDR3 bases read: TGTGCCAGCAGCTTTTACAGGGTCCACGAG. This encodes CASSFYRVHE. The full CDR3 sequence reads CASSFYRVHEQYF.

Here the CDR3 reads CASSPGQSYGYTF. CDR3 DNA, as far as it was read: TGTGCCAGCAGCCCAGGACAATCCTATGGC. V and J are TRBV12-3 or TRBV12-4 and TRBJ1-2; D may be TRBD1 (5 bases). The observed sequence ends 3 residues before the CDR3 terminus, with the missing tail filled in from the germline J gene. The CDR3 contains 13 residues. V was clipped by 6 bases and J by 4 bases, with 12 bases between them.